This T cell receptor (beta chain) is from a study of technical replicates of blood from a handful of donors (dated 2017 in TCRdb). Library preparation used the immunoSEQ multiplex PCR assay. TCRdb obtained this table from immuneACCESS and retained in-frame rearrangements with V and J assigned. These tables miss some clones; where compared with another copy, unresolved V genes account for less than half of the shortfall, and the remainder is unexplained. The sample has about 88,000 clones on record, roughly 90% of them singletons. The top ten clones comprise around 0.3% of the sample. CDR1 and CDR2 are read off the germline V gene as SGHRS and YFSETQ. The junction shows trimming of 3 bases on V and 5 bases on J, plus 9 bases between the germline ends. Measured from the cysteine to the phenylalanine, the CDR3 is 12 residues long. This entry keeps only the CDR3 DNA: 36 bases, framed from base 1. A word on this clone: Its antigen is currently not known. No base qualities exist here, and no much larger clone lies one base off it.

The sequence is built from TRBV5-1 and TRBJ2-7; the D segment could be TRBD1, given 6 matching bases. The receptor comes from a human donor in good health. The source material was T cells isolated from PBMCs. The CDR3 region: CASSSGVHEQYF. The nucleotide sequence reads TGCGCCAGCAGCTCAGGGGTCCACGAGCAGTACTTC.